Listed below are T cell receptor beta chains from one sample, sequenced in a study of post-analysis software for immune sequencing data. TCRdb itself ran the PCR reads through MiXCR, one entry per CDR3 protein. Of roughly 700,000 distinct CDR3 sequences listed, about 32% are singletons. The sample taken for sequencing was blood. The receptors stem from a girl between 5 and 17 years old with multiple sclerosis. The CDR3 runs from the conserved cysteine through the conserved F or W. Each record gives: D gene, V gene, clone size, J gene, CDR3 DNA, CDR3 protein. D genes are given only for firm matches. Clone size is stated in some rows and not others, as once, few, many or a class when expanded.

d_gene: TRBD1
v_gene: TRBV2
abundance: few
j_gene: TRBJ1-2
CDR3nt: TGTGCCAGCAGCCTATCTCGACAGGGGAAGAAAGTAGGCTATGGCTACACCTTC
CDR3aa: CASSLSRQGKKVGYGYTF

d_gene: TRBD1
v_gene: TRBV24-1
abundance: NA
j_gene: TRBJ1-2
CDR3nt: TGTGCCACCAGTGGCAGGGGGTTCGACTATGGCTACACCTTC
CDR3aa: CATSGRGFDYGYTF

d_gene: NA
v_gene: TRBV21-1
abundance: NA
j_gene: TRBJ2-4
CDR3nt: TGTGCCAGCAGCATATCCGGGACAGAGCCTTTGCTAGCCAAAAACATTCAGTACTTC
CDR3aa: CASSISGTEPLLAKNIQYF

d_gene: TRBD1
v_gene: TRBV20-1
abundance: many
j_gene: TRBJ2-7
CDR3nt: TGCAGTGCTACGACAGGGGTGACCTACGAGCAGTACTTC
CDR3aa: CSATTGVTYEQYF

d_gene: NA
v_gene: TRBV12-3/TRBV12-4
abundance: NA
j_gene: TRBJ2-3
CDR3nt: TGTGCCAGCAGTTTAGCCTCATTCGGGTACCGCACAGATACGCAGTATTTT
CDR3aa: CASSLASFGYRTDTQYF

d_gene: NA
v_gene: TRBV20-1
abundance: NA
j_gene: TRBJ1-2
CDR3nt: TGCAGTGCTAGGAGTGGTGGTCGGTATGGCTACACCTTC
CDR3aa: CSARSGGRYGYTF

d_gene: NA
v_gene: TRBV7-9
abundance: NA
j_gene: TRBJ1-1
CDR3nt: TGTGCCAGCAGCTTAGAGCCGACTAGCTTGAACACTGAAGCTTTCTTT
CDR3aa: CASSLEPTSLNTEAFF

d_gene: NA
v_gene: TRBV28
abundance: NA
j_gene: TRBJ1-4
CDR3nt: TGTGCCAGCACTCCAAGCCTTAATGAAAAACTGTTTTTT
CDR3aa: CASTPSLNEKLFF

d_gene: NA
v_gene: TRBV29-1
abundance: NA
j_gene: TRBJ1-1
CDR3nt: TGCAGCGTATCTTGGGCCCACACTGAAGCTTTCTTT
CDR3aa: CSVSWAHTEAFF

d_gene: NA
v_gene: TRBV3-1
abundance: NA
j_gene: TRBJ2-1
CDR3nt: TGTGCCAGCAGCCAGGGGTTCAGAGGCTCCTACAATGAGCAGTTCTTC
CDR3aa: CASSQGFRGSYNEQFF

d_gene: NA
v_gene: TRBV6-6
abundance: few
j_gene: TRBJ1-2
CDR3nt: TGTGCCAGCAGGGGAACCAAGTCCTATAACTATGGCTACACCTTC
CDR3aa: CASRGTKSYNYGYTF

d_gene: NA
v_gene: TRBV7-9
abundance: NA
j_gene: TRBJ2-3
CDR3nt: TGTGCCAGCAGCTTCCAGCAGGGAGGAACAGATACGCAGTATTTT
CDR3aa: CASSFQQGGTDTQYF

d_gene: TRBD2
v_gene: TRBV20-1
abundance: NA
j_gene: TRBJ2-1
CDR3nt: TGCAGTGCTAGAAAGGGGACTAGCGGGAGGGCCGATGAGCAGTTCTTC
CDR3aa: CSARKGTSGRADEQFF

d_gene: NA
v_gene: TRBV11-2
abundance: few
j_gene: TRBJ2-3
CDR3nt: TGTGCCAGCAGCTTGGACGGAGGACTGCGCACAGATACGCAGTATTTT
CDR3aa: CASSLDGGLRTDTQYF

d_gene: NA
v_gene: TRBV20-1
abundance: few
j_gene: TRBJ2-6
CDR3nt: TGCAGTGCTAGTCGGCCGACTGGGGCCAACGTCCTGACTTTC
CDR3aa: CSASRPTGANVLTF